This T cell receptor (beta chain) was observed in a study of blood T cell repertoires in COVID-19. Data came from immunoSEQ multiplex PCR; TCRdb stores just in-frame clones and leaves some out. The data contain 35,000 to 45,000 clones, around 81% of them singletons. The CDR3 totals 16 residues. V was clipped by 5 bases and J by 2 bases, with 19 bases between them. CDR1 and CDR2 from the germline V gene are SGHRS and YFSETQ. The TCR sequence derives from a human donor in a cohort sampled during active COVID-19. The chain carries TRBV5-1 and TRBJ1-1; D is possibly TRBD1 (5 bases). Sequencing was carried out using peripheral blood. The CDR3 DNA follows: TGCGCCAGCAGTTTCGGACGGGGGGGAATTAACACTGAAGCTTTCTTT. Translating gives CASSFGRGGINTEAFF.